The rows below give T cell receptor beta chains drawn from one sample of a study of T-cell reconstitution after alpha-beta-depleted transplantation in children. Each CDR3 protein is one row after TCRdb ran MiXCR on the PCR reads. This sample has more than 500,000 distinct CDR3 sequences, with over 9.5% found just once. The input for sequencing was PBMCs, mostly from graft donor cells, taken 180 days after TCRalphabeta/CD19-depleted stem cell transplant. The origin of the receptors is a female patient aged 2-9 years who had a stem cell transplant for aplastic anemia, so the T cells may come from the graft donor. The CDR3 runs from the conserved cysteine through the conserved F or W. Each record gives: J gene, V gene, clone size, D gene, CDR3 protein, CDR3 DNA. D genes are given only for firm matches. Expanded clones are given a class, and other clones once, few, many or no size at all.

TRBJ1-4 TRBV19 - - CASSGVVSKEEKLFF TGTGCCAGTAGTGGAGTGGTTAGCAAGGAGGAAAAACTGTTTTTT
TRBJ1-1 TRBV12-3/TRBV12-4 - TRBD1 CASKKPPDRGRAEAFF TGTGCCAGCAAAAAACCGCCGGACAGGGGAAGGGCTGAAGCTTTCTTT
TRBJ1-2 TRBV11-3 many TRBD1 CASSSGQGLGYTF TGTGCCAGCAGCTCCGGACAGGGTTTGGGCTACACCTTC
TRBJ1-1 TRBV6-6 few - CASSHTGYPEAFF TGTGCCAGCAGCCATACAGGTTACCCTGAAGCTTTCTTT
TRBJ1-6 TRBV11-2 - - CASSFLGKLINSPLHF TGTGCCAGCAGCTTCCTTGGCAAGTTAATCAATTCACCCCTCCACTTT
TRBJ2-7 TRBV25-1 few - CASSEPNSRLRSAYEQYF TGTGCCAGCAGTGAACCCAACTCTCGACTCAGGTCAGCCTACGAGCAGTACTTC
TRBJ2-5 TRBV20-1 few - CSADRDPRETQYF TGCAGTGCTGACCGGGACCCTAGGGAGACCCAGTACTTC
TRBJ2-1 TRBV13 - TRBD1 CARSLGYSDRGRDNEQFF TGTGCCCGCAGCTTAGGCTACTCGGACAGGGGAAGGGACAATGAGCAGTTCTTC
TRBJ2-1 TRBV3-1 - - CASSSIMSSYNEQFF TGTGCCAGCAGCTCTATAATGAGCTCCTACAATGAGCAGTTCTTC
TRBJ2-1 TRBV4-3 - - CASSQDQRSRSYNEQFF TGCGCCAGCAGCCAAGATCAAAGGTCGCGCAGTTACAATGAGCAGTTCTTC
TRBJ2-1 TRBV14 few TRBD2 CASSQLRLAGLSYNEQFF TGTGCCAGCAGCCAACTCCGACTAGCGGGCCTCTCCTACAATGAGCAGTTCTTC
TRBJ1-1 TRBV12-3/TRBV12-4 many - CASIPGGPVMNTEAFF TGTGCCAGCATCCCAGGAGGACCCGTAATGAACACTGAAGCTTTCTTT
TRBJ2-1 TRBV6-5 - - CASMVYNEQFF TGTGCCAGCATGGTCTACAATGAGCAGTTCTTC
TRBJ1-5 TRBV4-3 few - CASSQDVGSYQPQHF TGCGCCAGCAGCCAAGATGTGGGGAGCTATCAGCCCCAGCATTTT
TRBJ2-5 TRBV5-1 few TRBD1 CASRPGTGGETQYF TGCGCCAGCAGACCAGGGACAGGGGGAGAGACCCAGTACTTC
TRBJ2-3 TRBV7-9 - - CASSEGTDTQYF TGTGCCAGCAGTGAGGGCACAGATACGCAGTATTTT
TRBJ2-2 TRBV5-1 many - CASSLAPGAGELFF TGCGCCAGCAGCTTGGCTCCCGGGGCCGGGGAGCTGTTTTTT
TRBJ1-2 TRBV20-1 - - CSASETNYGYTF TGCAGTGCTAGTGAGACAAACTATGGCTACACCTTC
TRBJ1-4 TRBV5-1 few TRBD1 CASSLPGQGGEKLFF TGCGCCAGCAGCCTACCGGGACAGGGAGGGGAAAAACTGTTTTTT
TRBJ1-5 TRBV6-1 - TRBD1 CASRGTGEGNQPQHF TGTGCCAGCAGGGGAACAGGGGAAGGGAATCAGCCCCAGCATTTT
TRBJ2-3 TRBV15 - - CATSREDSTDTQYF TGTGCCACCAGCAGAGAGGACAGCACAGATACGCAGTATTTT
TRBJ1-2 TRBV20-1 - - CSARDAGAQDGYTF TGCAGTGCTAGAGATGCAGGGGCGCAGGACGGCTACACCTTC
TRBJ1-2 TRBV7-2 - - CASQGYGYTF TGTGCCAGTCAAGGCTATGGCTACACCTTC
TRBJ2-2 TRBV7-2 many TRBD2 CASSPAREGYTGELFF TGTGCCAGCAGCCCCGCGCGGGAGGGCTACACCGGGGAGCTGTTTTTT
TRBJ2-6 TRBV27 - TRBD1 CASSFGTGHSGANVLTF TGTGCCAGCAGCTTCGGGACAGGGCACTCTGGGGCCAACGTCCTGACTTTC
TRBJ2-7 TRBV12-3/TRBV12-4 few - CASSRLLGQSEGEQYF TGTGCCAGCAGTCGCCTCCTTGGACAGTCCGAAGGCGAGCAGTACTTC
TRBJ2-1 TRBV5-1 - TRBD2 CASSFYIAGEQFF TGCGCCAGCAGCTTTTACATAGCGGGGGAGCAGTTCTTC
TRBJ2-1 TRBV7-2 many - CASSGRAYPHNEQFF TGTGCCAGCAGCGGCCGGGCATATCCCCACAATGAGCAGTTCTTC
TRBJ2-1 TRBV12-5 - - CASGLADNEQFF TGTGCTAGTGGTTTAGCCGACAATGAGCAGTTCTTC
TRBJ2-2 TRBV27 few TRBD2 CASTPGGRGTGELFF TGTGCCAGCACACCGGGGGGGAGGGGCACCGGGGAGCTGTTTTTT
TRBJ2-7 TRBV5-1 many TRBD2 CASSLASGTYEQYF TGCGCCAGCAGCTTGGCTAGCGGGACTTACGAGCAGTACTTC
TRBJ2-1 TRBV4-3 few - CASSQDPAGGDNEQFF TGCGCCAGCAGCCAAGATCCAGCGGGTGGGGACAATGAGCAGTTCTTC